These 18 T cell receptor beta chains were sequenced from one sample in a study of OX40 agonist ivuxolimab in advanced cancers. Clones were sequenced by immunoSEQ multiplex PCR, and TCRdb holds only the in-frame ones, with some missing. The data contain tens of thousands of clones, 87% of them singletons. The starting material was CD4+ or CD8+ T cells sorted from blood, obtained in a trial of the OX40 agonist ivuxolimab. Source of these receptors: an adult with an advanced solid tumor such as melanoma, head and neck, liver or kidney cancer.

V is TRBV28 and J is TRBJ1-3, with 8 bases aligning to TRBD1. Losses at the gene ends were 7 bases for V and 2 bases for J; bases not matched to a gene: 4. Germline lookup yields CDR1 MDHEN and CDR2 SYDVKM. This CDR3 is built from 14 residues. The CDR3 loop is CASTYRGTGNTIYF. For the CDR3, the DNA is TGTGCCAGCACTTACAGGGGGACTGGAAACACCATATATTTT.

The genes are TRBV4-1 and TRBJ1-2; the D gene is possibly TRBD1 (5 bases). Germline V gene lookup returns CDR1 MGHRA and CDR2 YSYEKL. The CDR3 consists of 14 residues. Trimming pared 3 bases from V and 8 bases from J, leaving 16 bases between. This chain's CDR3 is CASSHPPGTRGYTF. Written as DNA, the CDR3 is TGCGCCAGCAGCCACCCCCCGGGGACCCGGGGCTACACCTTC.

The gene calls are TRBV5-1 and TRBJ2-7; D is undetermined. The CDR3 length is 12 residues. Germline V gene lookup returns CDR1 SGHRS and CDR2 YFSETQ. V was cut by 2 bases and J by 4 bases, with 7 bases left in between. The chain's CDR3 is CASSFNRYEQYF. Written as DNA, the CDR3 is TGCGCCAGCAGCTTCAACAGATACGAGCAGTACTTC.

This clone was seen a few times. The rearrangement joins TRBV2 to TRBJ2-1, with D perhaps TRBD2 (5 bases). V lost 5 bases and J lost 15, with 26 bases in between. CDR1 and CDR2 (germline): SNHLY, FYNNEI. This CDR3 region has 15 residues. As DNA, the CDR3 is TGTGCCAGCAGTCCGAACGCGGGTGGAGGAGGCGCGCCGTTCTTC. It codes for CASSPNAGGGGAPFF.

V gene TRBV19 combines with J gene TRBJ1-2; no clear D. CDR3 length: 14 amino acids. Trimming pared 3 bases from V and 4 bases from J, leaving 12 bases between. In germline, CDR1 is LNHDA, CDR2 SQIVND (reference sequence). DNA of the CDR3: TGTGCCAGTAGTATTCCCGGGATCCTCTATGGCTACACCTTC. It specifies CASSIPGILYGYTF.

This clone was observed once. The chain is built from TRBV18 and TRBJ1-2; possible D gene TRBD1, 6 bases. CDR3 length: 14 amino acids. V was trimmed by 0 bases and J by 8 bases, leaving 13 bases between them. Germline CDR1 is KGHSH and CDR2 is LQKENI. The CDR3: CASSPPGGAGGYTF. The CDR3 region has the DNA TGTGCCAGCTCACCACCGGGGGGGGCCGGCGGCTACACCTTC.

The genes are TRBV18 and TRBJ2-6; D uncertain. Per the germline V gene, CDR1 is KGHSH and CDR2 is LQKENI. V was pared by 5 bases and J by 4 bases, with 9 bases between. The length of the CDR3 is 14 residues. This CDR3 reads CASSSAIGANVLTF. The CDR3 DNA reads TGTGCCAGCTCATCGGCGATCGGGGCCAACGTCCTGACTTTC.

CDR3 coding DNA: TGTGCCAGTACGGGATTGGGGATGGGTCAGCCCCAGCATTTT. Translated: CASTGLGMGQPQHF. The V and J genes are TRBV19 and TRBJ1-5; no clear D gene. The CDR3 consists of 14 residues. Between the trimmed V and J ends, which lost 7 bases and 6 bases, there was a span of 16 bases. Germline CDR1 reads LNHDA; CDR2 reads SQIVND (reference sequence).

The chain couples TRBV6-6 to TRBJ1-3; 8 positions agree with TRBD1. V gave up 6 bases and J gave up 0 bases; unmatched junction bases: 4. Germline V CDR1 and CDR2: MNHNY, SVGAGI (reference sequence). This CDR3 region has 15 residues. This chain's CDR3 is CASRGTGGSGNTIYF. In DNA, the CDR3 is TGTGCCAGCAGGGGTACAGGGGGCTCTGGAAACACCATATATTTT.

The chain is built from TRBV7-2 and TRBJ2-1; no clear D. Germline V gene data show CDR1 as SGHTA and CDR2 as FQGNSA. Trimming left V 5 bases short and J 0 bases short, with 11 bases between. This CDR3 has 15 amino acids. The CDR3 DNA follows: TGTGCCAGCAGCATCTTTAGGAGCTCCTACAATGAGCAGTTCTTC. This encodes CASSIFRSSYNEQFF.

The CDR3 sequence is CASSQEGRVAKNIQYF. Here the CDR3 DNA reads TGCGCCAGCAGCCAAGAAGGGCGGGTAGCCAAAAACATTCAGTACTTC. The rearrangement links TRBV4-1 to TRBJ2-4; a weak D match, TRBD2 (5 bases). The CDR3 extends over 16 amino acids. Trimming took off 0 bases at V and 0 bases at J, with 9 bases between the two ends. CDR1 is MGHRA and CDR2 is YSYEKL in the germline V gene.

Here the CDR3 reads CASSRTGTQNTEAFF. Written as DNA, the CDR3 is TGCGCCAGCAGCCGGACAGGGACCCAGAACACTGAAGCTTTCTTT. The V and J genes are TRBV5-1 and TRBJ1-1; TRBD1 matches at 8 bases. This CDR3 has 15 residues. CDR1 and CDR2 (germline): SGHRS, YFSETQ. The V gene end was trimmed by 4 bases and the J gene end by 1 base; junction bases not matched to a gene: 6.

The rearrangement joins TRBV6-1 to TRBJ1-5; maybe TRBD1 (6 bases). V was trimmed by 4 bases and J by 7 bases, leaving 8 bases between them. The CDR3 covers 12 residues. From germline, CDR1 is MNHNS and CDR2 SASEGT. The CDR3 sequence is CASSGRGQPQHF. The CDR3, as DNA: TGTGCCAGCAGTGGCAGGGGCCAGCCCCAGCATTTT.

The chain joins TRBV4-3 to TRBJ1-3; D ambiguous. The V gene's germline CDR1 is LGHNA and CDR2 YSLEER. CDR3 length: 15 residues. V was clipped by 4 bases and J by 0 bases, with 10 bases between them. CDR3 in amino acids: CASSPGSYSGNTIYF. The CDR3 DNA reads TGCGCCAGCAGCCCCGGGTCTTACTCTGGAAACACCATATATTTT.

The rearrangement uses TRBV2 and TRBJ1-5; D is uncertain. The CDR3 is 14 amino acids. The germline gives CDR1 SNHLY, CDR2 FYNNEI. V was pared by 2 bases and J by 4 bases, with 9 bases between. The CDR3 spells CASSEWVWNQPQHF. The CDR3 bases are TGTGCCAGCAGTGAATGGGTGTGGAATCAGCCCCAGCATTTT.

This chain links TRBV7-9 with TRBJ2-7, with 11 bases fitting TRBD2. V shed 5 bases and J 2 bases; nucleotides not matched to a gene: 5. The germline gives CDR1 SEHNR, CDR2 FQNEAQ (reference sequence). The CDR3 sequence is 15 residues long. The CDR3 region is CASSRGTSGPYEQYF. As DNA, the CDR3 is TGTGCCAGCAGCCGAGGGACTAGCGGACCCTACGAGCAGTACTTC.

This chain connects TRBV28 to TRBJ2-3; 8 bases align to TRBD1. The CDR3 is 14 amino acids. Germline values: CDR1 MDHEN, CDR2 SYDVKM. V shed 4 bases, J shed 6 bases, and the junction held 6 bases outside the gene matches. In DNA form, the CDR3 reads TGTGCCAGCAGTTCACAGGGGGTTAGGGATACGCAGTATTTT. Translation: CASSSQGVRDTQYF.

The CDR3 region has the DNA TGTGCCAGCTCACCGCAGGGGGTCGGTGGGGCCAACGTCCTGACTTTC. It encodes CASSPQGVGGANVLTF. The chain combines TRBV18 with TRBJ2-6, with 7 bases that match TRBD1. CDR3 length equals 16 residues. Germline CDR1 and CDR2: KGHSH and LQKENI. V lost 3 bases to trimming and J lost 3 bases; unmatched junction nucleotides: 5.